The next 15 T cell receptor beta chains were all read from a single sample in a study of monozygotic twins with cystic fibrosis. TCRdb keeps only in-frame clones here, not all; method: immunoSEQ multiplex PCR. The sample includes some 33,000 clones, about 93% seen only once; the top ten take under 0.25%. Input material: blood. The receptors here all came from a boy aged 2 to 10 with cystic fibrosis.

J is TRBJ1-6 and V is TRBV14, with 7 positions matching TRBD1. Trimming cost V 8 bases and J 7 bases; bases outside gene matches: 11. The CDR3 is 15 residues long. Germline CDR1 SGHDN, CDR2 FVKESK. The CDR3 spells CASGKGGTVNSPLHF. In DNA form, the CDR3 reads TGTGCCAGCGGCAAAGGTGGGACAGTGAATTCACCCCTCCACTTT.

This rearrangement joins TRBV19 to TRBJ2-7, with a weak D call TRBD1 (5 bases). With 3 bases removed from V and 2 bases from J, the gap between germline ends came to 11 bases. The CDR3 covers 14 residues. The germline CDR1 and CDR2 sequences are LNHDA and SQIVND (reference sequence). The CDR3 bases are TGTGCCAGTAGTATCCTTCTGGACACCTACGAGCAGTACTTC. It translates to CASSILLDTYEQYF.

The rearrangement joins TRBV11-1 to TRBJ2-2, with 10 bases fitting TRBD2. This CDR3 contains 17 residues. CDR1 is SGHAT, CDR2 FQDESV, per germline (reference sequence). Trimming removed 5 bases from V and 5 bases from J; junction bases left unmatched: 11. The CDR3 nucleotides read TGTGCCAGCAGCCCTCGCGGGGGTAGCGGGGGGACCGGGGAGCTGTTTTTT. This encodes CASSPRGGSGGTGELFF.

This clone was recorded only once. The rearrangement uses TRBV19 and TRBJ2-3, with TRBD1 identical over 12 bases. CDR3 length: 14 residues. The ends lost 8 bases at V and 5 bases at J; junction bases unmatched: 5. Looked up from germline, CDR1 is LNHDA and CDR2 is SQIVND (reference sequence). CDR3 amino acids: CASGDRGRQDTQYF. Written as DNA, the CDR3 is TGTGCCAGTGGGGACAGGGGGCGGCAAGATACGCAGTATTTT.

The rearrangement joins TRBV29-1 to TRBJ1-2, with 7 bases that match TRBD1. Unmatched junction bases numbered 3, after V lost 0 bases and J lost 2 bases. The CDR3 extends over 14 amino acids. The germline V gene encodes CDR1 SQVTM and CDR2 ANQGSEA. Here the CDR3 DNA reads TGCAGCGTTGAAGAGGACAGGATAAACTATGGCTACACCTTC. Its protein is CSVEEDRINYGYTF.

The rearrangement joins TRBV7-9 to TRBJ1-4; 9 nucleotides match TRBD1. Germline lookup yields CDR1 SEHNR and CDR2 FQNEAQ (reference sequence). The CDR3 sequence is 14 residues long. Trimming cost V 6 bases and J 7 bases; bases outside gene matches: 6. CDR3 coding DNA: TGTGCCAGCAGGCCGACAGGGGGTAGTGAAAAACTGTTTTTT. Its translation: CASRPTGGSEKLFF.

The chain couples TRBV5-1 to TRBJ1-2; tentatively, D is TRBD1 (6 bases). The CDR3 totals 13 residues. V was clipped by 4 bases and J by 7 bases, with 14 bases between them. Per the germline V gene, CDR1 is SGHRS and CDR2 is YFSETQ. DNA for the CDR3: TGCGCCAGCAGCCCCGATGGGGGCGGTGGCTACACCTTC. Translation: CASSPDGGGGYTF.

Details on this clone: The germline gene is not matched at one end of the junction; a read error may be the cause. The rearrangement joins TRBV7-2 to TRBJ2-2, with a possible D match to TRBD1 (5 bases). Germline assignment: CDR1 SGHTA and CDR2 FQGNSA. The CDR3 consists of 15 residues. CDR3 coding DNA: TGTGCCAGCACCTTAGGGGCCAGGAGCACCGGGGAGCTGTTTTTT. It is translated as CASTLGARSTGELFF.

CDR3 sequence (DNA): TGTGCCAGCAGCTGGACAGGGGGCTACGAGCAGTACTTC. Its translation: CASSWTGGYEQYF. This rearrangement joins TRBV7-2 to TRBJ2-7; 10 nucleotides match TRBD1. From germline, CDR1 is SGHTA and CDR2 FQGNSA. The length of the CDR3 is 13 residues. Germline trimming cut 4 bases from V and 3 bases from J; bases unmatched to any gene: 0.

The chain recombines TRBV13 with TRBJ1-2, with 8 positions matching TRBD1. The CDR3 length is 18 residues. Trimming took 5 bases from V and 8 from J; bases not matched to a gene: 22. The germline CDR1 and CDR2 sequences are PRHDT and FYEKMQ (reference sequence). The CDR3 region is CASSASGPGQGDYGGYTF. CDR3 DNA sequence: TGTGCCAGCAGCGCTAGCGGACCTGGACAGGGAGATTATGGGGGCTACACCTTC.

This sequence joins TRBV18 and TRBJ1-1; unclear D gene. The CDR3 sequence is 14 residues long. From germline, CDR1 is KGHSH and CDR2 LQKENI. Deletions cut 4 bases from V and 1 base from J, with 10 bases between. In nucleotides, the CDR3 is TGTGCCAGCTCACTAGAAAGGCAGAACACTGAAGCTTTCTTT. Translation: CASSLERQNTEAFF.

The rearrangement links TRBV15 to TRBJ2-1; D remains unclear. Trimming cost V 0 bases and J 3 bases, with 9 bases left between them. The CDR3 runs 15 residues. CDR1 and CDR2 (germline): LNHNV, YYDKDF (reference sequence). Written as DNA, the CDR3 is TGTGCCACCAGCAGAGATCGATCGGGCTACAATGAGCAGTTCTTC. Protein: CATSRDRSGYNEQFF.

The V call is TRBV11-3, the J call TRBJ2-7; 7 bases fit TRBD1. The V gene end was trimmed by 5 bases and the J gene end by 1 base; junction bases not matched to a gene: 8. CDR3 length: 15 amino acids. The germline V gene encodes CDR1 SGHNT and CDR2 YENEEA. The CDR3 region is CASSARDSESYEQYF. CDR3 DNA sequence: TGTGCCAGCAGCGCCCGGGACAGTGAATCCTACGAGCAGTACTTC.

CDR3 sequence (DNA): TGCGCCAGCAGCTTGGTGCAGGGGGCGGATGAAAAACTGTTTTTT. Translation gives CASSLVQGADEKLFF. The rearrangement links TRBV5-1 to TRBJ1-4; 8 bases align to TRBD1. The CDR3 totals 15 residues. Germline values: CDR1 SGHRS, CDR2 YFSETQ. V was pared by 0 bases and J by 6 bases, with 4 bases of the junction left unmatched.

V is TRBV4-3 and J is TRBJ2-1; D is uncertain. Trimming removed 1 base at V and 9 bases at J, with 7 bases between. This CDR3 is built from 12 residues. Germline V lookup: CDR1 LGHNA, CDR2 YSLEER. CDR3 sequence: CASSQGDAEQFF. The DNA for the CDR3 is TGCGCCAGCAGCCAAGGAGATGCTGAGCAGTTCTTC.